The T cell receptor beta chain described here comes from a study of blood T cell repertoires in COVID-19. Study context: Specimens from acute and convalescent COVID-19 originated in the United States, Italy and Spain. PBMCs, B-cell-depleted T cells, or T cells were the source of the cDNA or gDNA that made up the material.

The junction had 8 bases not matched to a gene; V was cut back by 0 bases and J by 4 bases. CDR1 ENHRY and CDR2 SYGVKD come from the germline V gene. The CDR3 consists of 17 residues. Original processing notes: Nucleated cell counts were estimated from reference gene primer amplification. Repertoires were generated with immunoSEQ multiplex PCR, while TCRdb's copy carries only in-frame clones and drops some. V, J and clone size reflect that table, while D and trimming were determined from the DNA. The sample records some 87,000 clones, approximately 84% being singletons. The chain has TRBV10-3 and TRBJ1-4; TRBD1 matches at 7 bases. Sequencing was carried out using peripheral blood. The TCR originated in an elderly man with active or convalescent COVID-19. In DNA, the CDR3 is TGTGCCATCAGTGAGTCGGCAAGGGGGCCCCTTAATGAAAAACTGTTTTTT. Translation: CAISESARGPLNEKLFF.